The rows below give T cell receptor beta chains drawn from one sample of a study of radiotherapy plus CTLA-4 blockade in lung cancer. Profiled with immunoSEQ multiplex PCR; TCRdb holds only in-frame clones, not every one. The sample gives 45,000 or so clones, 60% to 80% of which show up once; 8.3% is in the top ten. Sequencing used peripheral blood, obtained from a patient treated with radiotherapy plus ipilimumab. The receptors come from a human donor with non-small cell lung cancer who had stable disease on radiotherapy plus ipilimumab. Each CDR3 is given with its conserved first and last residue. The order of the fields is V gene, D gene, clone size, J gene, CDR3 protein, CDR3 DNA. The D gene is left open where the match is weak. Clone size is not always given. Where it is, it says once, few, many or a class for expanded clones.

>TRBV9|.|.|TRBJ1-5
CASSVGRGGNQPQHF
TGTGCCAGCAGCGTAGGGAGGGGAGGCAATCAGCCCCAGCATTTT
>TRBV2|TRBD1|once|TRBJ2-6
CASSLDRAGANVLTF
TGTGCCAGCAGTCTTGACAGGGCGGGGGCCAACGTCCTGACTTTC
>TRBV25-1|.|.|TRBJ1-1
CATQSKTVEAFF
TGTGCCACCCAATCCAAAACAGTTGAAGCTTTCTTT
>TRBV29-1|.|.|TRBJ1-1
CSVAQGSGTEAFF
TGCAGCGTTGCCCAGGGGTCGGGCACTGAAGCTTTCTTT
>TRBV9|.|.|TRBJ1-5
CASSKWGNSNQPQHF
TGTGCCAGCAGCAAGTGGGGGAATAGCAATCAGCCCCAGCATTTT
>TRBV13|.|.|TRBJ1-1
CASSLARTEAFF
TGTGCCAGCAGCTTAGCGAGAACTGAAGCTTTCTTT
>TRBV2|.|.|TRBJ2-7
CASGEGGTAYEQYF
TGTGCCAGCGGAGAGGGGGGGACAGCCTACGAGCAGTACTTC
>TRBV5-1|.|.|TRBJ1-2
CASSFYRTELQGYTF
TGCGCCAGCAGCTTTTACCGGACGGAGTTACAGGGCTACACCTTC
>TRBV7-6|.|medium-sized|TRBJ1-4
CASSLVGGKDEKLFF
TGTGCCAGCAGCTTAGTGGGCGGGAAGGATGAAAAACTGTTTTTT
>TRBV28|.|.|TRBJ2-5
CASSRRGPLGTQYF
TGTGCCAGCAGTCGCCGCGGGCCCTTGGGGACCCAGTACTTC
>TRBV2|.|.|TRBJ2-2
CASSLGLANTGELFF
TGTGCCAGCAGTTTAGGACTTGCGAACACCGGGGAGCTGTTTTTT
>TRBV9|TRBD1|once|TRBJ2-7
CASSVVGTGTGEQYF
TGTGCCAGCAGCGTAGTCGGGACAGGGACGGGCGAGCAGTACTTC
>TRBV27|.|few|TRBJ2-7
CASRPMGANIYEQYF
TGTGCCAGCAGGCCGATGGGGGCGAACATCTACGAGCAGTACTTC
>TRBV19|TRBD1|.|TRBJ1-4
CASSIGGTGPEKLFF
TGTGCCAGTAGTATCGGTGGGACAGGGCCCGAAAAACTGTTTTTT
>TRBV6-5|.|.|TRBJ1-5
CASSHDLQPQHF
TGTGCCAGCAGCCATGACCTGCAGCCCCAGCATTTT
>TRBV7-8|.|.|TRBJ2-7
CASSSEVRDEQYF
TGTGCCAGCAGCTCCGAGGTTCGGGACGAGCAGTACTTC
>TRBV7-2|.|.|TRBJ1-2
CASSLMGGRLGNYGYTF
TGTGCCAGCAGCTTAATGGGGGGTCGTTTAGGTAACTATGGCTACACCTTC
>TRBV2|.|.|TRBJ2-2
CASMILGSGTGELFF
TGTGCCAGCATGATCTTAGGGTCGGGCACCGGGGAGCTGTTTTTT
>TRBV15|TRBD1|.|TRBJ1-2
CATSRDGTGANYGYTF
TGTGCCACCAGCAGAGATGGGACAGGGGCCAACTATGGCTACACCTTC
>TRBV19|.|.|TRBJ1-5
CASKNNRDQPQHF
TGTGCCAGTAAGAACAACAGAGATCAGCCCCAGCATTTT
>TRBV6-1|TRBD1|.|TRBJ1-5
CASSTGGPNQPQHF
TGTGCCAGCAGTACAGGGGGTCCTAATCAGCCCCAGCATTTT
>TRBV7-9|.|.|TRBJ2-5
CASSLDGAAQYF
TGTGCCAGCAGCTTAGATGGTGCGGCCCAGTACTTC
>TRBV11-3|.|.|TRBJ2-3
CASSPTGPPTDTQYF
TGTGCCAGCAGCCCAACAGGGCCTCCCACAGATACGCAGTATTTT
>TRBV19|TRBD1|.|TRBJ1-2
CASLLTGETGYTF
TGTGCCAGCCTCTTGACAGGGGAAACTGGCTACACCTTC
>TRBV27|TRBD1|few|TRBJ1-2
CASSLGTGNYGYTF
TGTGCCAGCAGTCTCGGGACAGGGAACTATGGCTACACCTTC
>TRBV5-4|TRBD2|.|TRBJ2-5
CASSSAGTSTKTQYF
TGTGCCAGCAGCTCCGCCGGGACTAGCACCAAGACCCAGTACTTC
>TRBV10-3|TRBD1|.|TRBJ1-5
CAISSTGGNQPQHF
TGTGCCATCAGCTCCACAGGGGGAAATCAGCCCCAGCATTTT
>TRBV14|.|.|TRBJ1-2
CASSQVGRGGGYTF
TGTGCCAGCAGCCAAGTGGGCAGGGGAGGTGGCTACACCTTC
>TRBV4-1|.|few|TRBJ2-7
CASSHETTRTTYEQYF
TGCGCCAGCAGCCACGAGACGACACGTACTACCTACGAGCAGTACTTC
>TRBV5-1|.|few|TRBJ1-1
CASSPGPRAEAFF
TGCGCCAGCAGCCCCGGACCTCGGGCTGAAGCTTTCTTT
>TRBV28|.|.|TRBJ2-4
CASRREIAKNIQYF
TGTGCCAGCAGAAGGGAGATAGCCAAAAACATTCAGTACTTC
>TRBV19|.|.|TRBJ1-6
CASRQSSYNSPLHF
TGTGCCAGTAGACAGAGCTCCTATAATTCACCCCTCCACTTT
>TRBV13|.|many|TRBJ1-2
CASSLGIPLWAENYGYTF
TGTGCCAGCAGCTTAGGAATTCCGCTGTGGGCAGAGAACTATGGCTACACCTTC
>TRBV27|.|.|TRBJ1-2
CASSLLGGLDYGYTF
TGTGCCAGCAGCCTGCTGGGGGGCCTGGACTATGGCTACACCTTC
>TRBV6-1|.|once|TRBJ1-1
CASSEWQANTEAFF
TGTGCCAGCAGTGAATGGCAGGCGAACACTGAAGCTTTCTTT
>TRBV5-1|.|.|TRBJ1-4
CASSMGRGSTNEKLFF
TGCGCCAGCAGCATGGGACGGGGTTCAACTAATGAAAAACTGTTTTTT
>TRBV9|.|.|TRBJ2-1
CASSAPPAYNEQFF
TGTGCCAGCAGCGCCCCCCCCGCCTACAATGAGCAGTTCTTC
>TRBV9|TRBD2|.|TRBJ2-5
CASSVATGGQETQYF
TGTGCCAGCAGCGTAGCTACGGGGGGGCAAGAGACCCAGTACTTC
>TRBV14|.|few|TRBJ2-7
CASSLSLTGEQYF
TGTGCCAGCAGCCTTAGCCTGACTGGCGAGCAGTACTTC
>TRBV7-2|.|.|TRBJ2-7
CASSLWGYEQYF
TGTGCCAGCAGCTTATGGGGCTACGAGCAGTACTTC
>TRBV9|.|once|TRBJ2-5
CASSVGAGGAGTQYF
TGTGCCAGCAGCGTTGGGGCGGGCGGAGCAGGGACCCAGTACTTC
>TRBV4-1|.|.|TRBJ1-2
CASSQVWRGTNYGYTF
TGCGCCAGCAGCCAAGTCTGGAGGGGAACTAACTATGGCTACACCTTC
>TRBV2|.|.|TRBJ1-5
CASRETLQVGLQPQHF
TGTGCCAGCAGAGAAACATTACAGGTCGGGTTACAGCCCCAGCATTTT
>TRBV5-1|.|.|TRBJ1-2
CASSLVGAAANYGYTF
TGCGCCAGCAGCTTGGTTGGAGCGGCTGCTAACTATGGCTACACCTTC
>TRBV10-2|TRBD2|few|TRBJ2-5
CASSEGKRGETQYF
TGCGCCAGCAGTGAGGGGAAGCGGGGGGAGACCCAGTACTTC
>TRBV7-2|TRBD2|few|TRBJ2-3
CASSRPGGASDTQYF
TGTGCCAGCAGCAGACCCGGGGGGGCGTCAGATACGCAGTATTTT
>TRBV6-5|.|.|TRBJ2-3
CASTSFGDTQYF
TGTGCCAGCACCAGTTTCGGAGATACGCAGTATTTT